These T cell receptor beta chains were read from a single sample in a study of T-cell reconstitution after alpha-beta-depleted transplantation in children. TCRdb re-called the PCR reads with MiXCR, one entry per CDR3 protein. The data contain roughly 490,000 distinct CDR3 sequences, more than 9.5% of them seen just once; the ten biggest clones take up 13% to 15%. The sequenced sample was PBMCs, mostly from graft donor cells, obtained 180 days after TCRalphabeta/CD19-depleted stem cell transplant. These receptor sequences come from a female patient aged 2 to 10 who had a stem cell transplant for aplastic anemia, so the T cells may come from the graft donor. Both conserved end residues are part of each CDR3. The D gene is left open where the match is weak. Not every row has a clone size; where given, it reads once, few, many or a size class.

size	D	V	J	DNA	CDR3
-	-	TRBV6-1	TRBJ1-5	TGTGCCAGCAGCGACGCGAATCAGCCCCAGCATTTT	CASSDANQPQHF
few	-	TRBV7-8	TRBJ2-1	TGTGCCAGCAGCTTACTCCCGGCCGGGGGGCCCTACAATGAGCAGTTCTTC	CASSLLPAGGPYNEQFF
few	TRBD2	TRBV20-1	TRBJ2-3	TGCAGTGCTGAGGGACCATGGACTAGCGGGAGTGCGGATACGCAGTATTTT	CSAEGPWTSGSADTQYF
few	TRBD1	TRBV29-1	TRBJ2-1	TGCAGCGTTGAAGAGGGGACAGGGGTGGGCAATGAGCAGTTCTTC	CSVEEGTGVGNEQFF
few	TRBD2	TRBV11-2	TRBJ2-2	TGTGCCAGCAGCCCTTGGACTAGTCCCATCATATTGAACACCGGGGAGCTGTTTTTT	CASSPWTSPIILNTGELFF
-	-	TRBV7-3	TRBJ2-1	TGTGCCAGCAGCTTAAATTATGGGACTCCCAATGAGCAGTTCTTC	CASSLNYGTPNEQFF
few	-	TRBV28	TRBJ2-7	TGTGCCAGCATGGGGATTGGGTTAGGCCACGAGCAGTACTTC	CASMGIGLGHEQYF
-	TRBD2	TRBV7-7	TRBJ2-2	TGTGCCAGCAGCTTAGGGACTAGCGGGATTTCCGGGGAGCTGTTTTTT	CASSLGTSGISGELFF
few	TRBD1	TRBV24-1	TRBJ2-1	TGTGCCACCAGTGACCGGGACAGGGGGACATATGAGCAGTTCTTC	CATSDRDRGTYEQFF
many	-	TRBV4-3	TRBJ2-2	TGCGCCAGCAGCCAAGTGGGGCTTAACACCGGGGAGCTGTTTTTT	CASSQVGLNTGELFF
-	TRBD1	TRBV11-2	TRBJ2-2	TGTGCCAGCAGCCCGGGGGACAGGCCTAGAGGGGAGCTGTTTTTT	CASSPGDRPRGELFF
few	TRBD2	TRBV20-1	TRBJ2-1	TGCAGTGCATTAGCGGGAGGGCCAAATGAGCAGTTCTTC	CSALAGGPNEQFF
-	-	TRBV15	TRBJ2-2	TGTGCCACCAGCATCGCATGGGGTTCGAACACCGGGGAGCTGTTTTTT	CATSIAWGSNTGELFF
-	-	TRBV12-3/TRBV12-4	TRBJ1-3	TGTGCCAGCAGTTTCCTGGGGGGGGCTTCTGGAAACACCATATATTTT	CASSFLGGASGNTIYF
-	TRBD2	TRBV12-3/TRBV12-4	TRBJ2-5	TGTGCCAGCAGTTTAGTACTAGCGGAGACCCAGTACTTC	CASSLVLAETQYF
-	-	TRBV6-1	TRBJ1-2	TGTGCCAGCAGTGAAGCGAGCCGGGGCGACTATGGCTACACCTTC	CASSEASRGDYGYTF
-	TRBD1	TRBV7-9	TRBJ2-3	TGTGCCAGCAGCCGCCTCGACAGGGTCTACACAGATACGCAGTATTTT	CASSRLDRVYTDTQYF
few	-	TRBV29-1	TRBJ2-5	TGCAGCGTTCCGGGTTTCCGGGAGACCCAGTACTTC	CSVPGFRETQYF
few	-	TRBV28	TRBJ2-5	TGTGCCAGCAGTTTATCACAGGGCCTTGGGGAGACCCAGTACTTC	CASSLSQGLGETQYF
-	-	TRBV4-3	TRBJ2-1	TGCGCCAGCAGCCAAGATGAGGAACAGGGTTGGAATGAGCAGTTCTTC	CASSQDEEQGWNEQFF
few	-	TRBV7-3	TRBJ2-1	TGTGCCAGCAGCCCCGCGGGCTTTTACAATGAGCAGTTCTTC	CASSPAGFYNEQFF
few	-	TRBV7-9	TRBJ1-1	TGTGCCAGCAGCTTCAGGGGTGAGACTTCTGACACTGAAGCTTTCTTT	CASSFRGETSDTEAFF
-	-	TRBV5-6	TRBJ1-4	TGTGCCAGCAGCTTGTGGCAGTATAATGAAAAACTGTTTTTT	CASSLWQYNEKLFF
many	-	TRBV12-3/TRBV12-4	TRBJ1-3	TGTGCCAGCAGTTTAGGCGGAAACACCATATATTTT	CASSLGGNTIYF
-	-	TRBV10-3	TRBJ2-1	TGTGCCATCAGGCCACAGGACAGTCCACACGCTGAGCAGTTCTTC	CAIRPQDSPHAEQFF
few	-	TRBV5-5	TRBJ2-3	TGTGCCAGCAGCCCCGTCGGCCCAGATACGCAGTATTTT	CASSPVGPDTQYF
few	-	TRBV10-3	TRBJ2-2	TGTGCCATCAGCGAGACAATTCCCCAAACACGAACCGGGGAGCTGTTTTTT	CAISETIPQTRTGELFF
few	-	TRBV28	TRBJ1-1	TGTGCCAGCACCCCCGGGTCCGGAGCTTTCTTT	CASTPGSGAFF
-	-	TRBV7-8	TRBJ2-1	TGTGCCAGCAGCTTAGCGCCCCTAGCGTTGTCCTACAATGAGCAGTTCTTC	CASSLAPLALSYNEQFF
-	TRBD2	TRBV27	TRBJ2-1	TGTGCCAGCAGCGATCAGCGGGAGGGACACAATGAGCAGTTCTTC	CASSDQREGHNEQFF
few	-	TRBV28	TRBJ1-6	TGTGCCAGCAGTTTTGGGCAGGGAATAGGCTCCTATAATTCACCCCTCCACTTT	CASSFGQGIGSYNSPLHF
few	-	TRBV4-3	TRBJ1-2	TGCGCCAGCAGCCAAGGTCCAGGGGATGGAGGCTACACCTTC	CASSQGPGDGGYTF
few	-	TRBV6-5	TRBJ2-2	TGTGCCAGCAGTTACTCGATCGGCAGGGGAGGAGGGGAGCTGTTTTTT	CASSYSIGRGGGELFF
-	-	TRBV6-2/TRBV6-3	TRBJ1-5	TGTGCCAGCAGTCCCGGGGCAGGGGGCAATCAGCCCCAGCATTTT	CASSPGAGGNQPQHF
few	-	TRBV4-1	TRBJ1-4	TGCGCCAGCAGCCAAGAGATCCGCGGATCTAGGGAAAAACTGTTTTTT	CASSQEIRGSREKLFF
-	-	TRBV4-3	TRBJ2-6	TGCGCCAGCAGCCTACCCCAATCAGGGGTACACACTGGGGCCAACGTCCTGACTTTC	CASSLPQSGVHTGANVLTF
once	TRBD2	TRBV6-2/TRBV6-3	TRBJ2-1	TGTGCCAGCAGGCAAGCGGGAGTTCTTCGGGGAAATGAGCAGTTCTTC	CASRQAGVLRGNEQFF
-	-	TRBV15	TRBJ1-2	TGTGCCACCAGCAGAGCTCAGGCGCCTAACTATGGCTACACCTTC	CATSRAQAPNYGYTF
few	-	TRBV19	TRBJ1-3	TGTGCCACCCACGAAAGAGGAAACACCATATATTTT	CATHERGNTIYF
-	TRBD1	TRBV19	TRBJ1-5	TGTGCCAGTAGCCAGGGGGCAGTGATTCAGCCCCAGCATTTT	CASSQGAVIQPQHF
many	-	TRBV27	TRBJ2-7	TGTGCCAGCAGTTCCCTACACCTCGAGCAGTACTTC	CASSSLHLEQYF
-	TRBD2	TRBV7-6	TRBJ2-1	TGTGCCAGCAGCTTGACTAGCGGGACTTCCTACAATGAGCAGTTCTTC	CASSLTSGTSYNEQFF
many	-	TRBV29-1	TRBJ2-5	TGCAGCGTTGAAGGGCCAGGGAGGGAGACCCAGTACTTC	CSVEGPGRETQYF
few	-	TRBV5-1	TRBJ2-5	TGCGCCAGCAGCTTGACAGCGTGGGACCAAGAGACCCAGTACTTC	CASSLTAWDQETQYF
few	-	TRBV4-3	TRBJ1-5	TGCGCCAGCAGCCGCTCGGTCCTTTCAGGGGGCAATCAGCCCCAGCATTTT	CASSRSVLSGGNQPQHF
few	TRBD2	TRBV20-1	TRBJ2-1	TGCAGTGCTAGGCCGGGACTAGCGGGAGGAAATGAGCAGTTCTTC	CSARPGLAGGNEQFF
-	-	TRBV7-9	TRBJ1-2	TGTGCCAGCAGCTGGGGGGTTGGCTACACCTTC	CASSWGVGYTF
many	TRBD2	TRBV20-1	TRBJ2-7	TGCAGTGCTGACGGGACTAGTAACTACGAGCAGTACTTC	CSADGTSNYEQYF
-	TRBD2	TRBV12-3/TRBV12-4	TRBJ2-5	TGTGCCAGCAGTCTTCTCCTGACCAGCGGGGGGGAGACCCAGTACTTC	CASSLLLTSGGETQYF
many	-	TRBV7-7	TRBJ2-2	TGTGCCAGCAGCTCCGGGCTAGGAGGCCTGAACACCGGGGAGCTGTTTTTT	CASSSGLGGLNTGELFF
-	-	TRBV20-1	TRBJ2-2	TGCAGTGCTAGTAGCGGGAACACCGGGGAGCTGTTTTTT	CSASSGNTGELFF